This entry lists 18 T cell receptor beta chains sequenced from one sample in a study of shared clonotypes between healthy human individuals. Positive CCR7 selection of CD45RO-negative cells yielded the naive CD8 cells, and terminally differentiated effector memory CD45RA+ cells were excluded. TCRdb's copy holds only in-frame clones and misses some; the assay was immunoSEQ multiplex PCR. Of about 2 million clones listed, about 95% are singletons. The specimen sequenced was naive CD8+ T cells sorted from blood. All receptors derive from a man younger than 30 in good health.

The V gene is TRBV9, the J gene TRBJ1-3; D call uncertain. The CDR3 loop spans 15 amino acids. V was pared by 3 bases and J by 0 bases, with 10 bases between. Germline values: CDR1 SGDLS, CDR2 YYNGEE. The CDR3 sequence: CASSDSWGSGNTIYF. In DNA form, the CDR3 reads TGTGCCAGCAGCGATTCGTGGGGCTCTGGAAACACCATATATTTT.

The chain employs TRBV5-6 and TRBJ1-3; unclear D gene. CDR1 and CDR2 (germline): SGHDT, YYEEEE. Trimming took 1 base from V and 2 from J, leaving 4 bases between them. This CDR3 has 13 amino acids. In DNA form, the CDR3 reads TGTGCCAGCAGCTTGTTAGCTGGAAACACCATATATTTT. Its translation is CASSLLAGNTIYF. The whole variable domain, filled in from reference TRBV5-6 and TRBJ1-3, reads DAGVTQSPTHLIKTRGQQVTLRCSPKSGHDTVSWYQQALGQGPQFIFQYYEEEERQRGNFPDRFSGHQFPNYSSELNVNALLLGDSALYLCASSLLAGNTIYFGEGSWLTVV.

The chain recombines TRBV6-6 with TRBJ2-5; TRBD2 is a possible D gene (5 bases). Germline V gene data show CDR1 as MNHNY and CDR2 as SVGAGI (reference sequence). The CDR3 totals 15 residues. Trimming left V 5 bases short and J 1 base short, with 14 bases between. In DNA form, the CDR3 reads TGTGCCAGCAGTCCTCGAGGGATAAGCCAAGAGACCCAGTACTTC. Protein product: CASSPRGISQETQYF.

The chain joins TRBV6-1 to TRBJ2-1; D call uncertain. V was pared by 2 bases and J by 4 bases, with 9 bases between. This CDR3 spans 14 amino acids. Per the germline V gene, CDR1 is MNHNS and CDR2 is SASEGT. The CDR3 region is CASSETATYNEQFF. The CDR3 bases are TGTGCCAGCAGTGAAACAGCTACGTACAATGAGCAGTTCTTC.

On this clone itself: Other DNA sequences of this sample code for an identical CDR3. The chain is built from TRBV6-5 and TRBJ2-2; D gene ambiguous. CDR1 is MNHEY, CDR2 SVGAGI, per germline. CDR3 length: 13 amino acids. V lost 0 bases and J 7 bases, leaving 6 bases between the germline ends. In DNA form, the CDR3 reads TGTGCCAGCAGTTACTCGAGTGGCGGGGAGCTGTTTTTT. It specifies CASSYSSGGELFF.

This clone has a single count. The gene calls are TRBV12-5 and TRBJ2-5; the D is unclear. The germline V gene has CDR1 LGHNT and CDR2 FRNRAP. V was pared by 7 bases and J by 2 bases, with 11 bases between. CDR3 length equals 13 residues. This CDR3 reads CASVAEIQETQYF. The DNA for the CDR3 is TGTGCTAGTGTCGCAGAGATACAAGAGACCCAGTACTTC. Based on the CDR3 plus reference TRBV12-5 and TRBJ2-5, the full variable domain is DARVTQTPRHKVTEMGQEVTMRCQPILGHNTVFWYRQTMMQGLELLAYFRNRAPLDDSGMPKDRFSAEMPDATLATLKIQPSEPRDSAVYFCASVAEIQETQYFGPGTRLLVL.

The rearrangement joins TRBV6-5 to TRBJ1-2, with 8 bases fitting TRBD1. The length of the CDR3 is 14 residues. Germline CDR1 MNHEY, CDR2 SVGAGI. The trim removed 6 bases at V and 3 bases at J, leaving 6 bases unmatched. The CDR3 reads CASSRMTGDYGYTF. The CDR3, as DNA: TGTGCCAGCAGCCGGATGACAGGGGACTATGGCTACACCTTC.

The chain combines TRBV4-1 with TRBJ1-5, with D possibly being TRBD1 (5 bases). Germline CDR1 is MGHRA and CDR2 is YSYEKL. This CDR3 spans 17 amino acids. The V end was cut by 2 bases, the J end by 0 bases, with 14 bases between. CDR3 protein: CASSQTFGTDSNQPQHF. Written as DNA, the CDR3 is TGCGCCAGCAGCCAAACTTTCGGGACGGATAGCAATCAGCCCCAGCATTTT.

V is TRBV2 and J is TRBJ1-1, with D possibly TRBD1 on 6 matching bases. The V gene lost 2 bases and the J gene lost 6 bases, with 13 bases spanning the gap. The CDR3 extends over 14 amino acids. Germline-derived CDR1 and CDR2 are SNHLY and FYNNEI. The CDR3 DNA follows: TGTGCCAGCAGTGAATTGGGGGGCGCGTCTGAAGCTTTCTTT. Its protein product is CASSELGGASEAFF.

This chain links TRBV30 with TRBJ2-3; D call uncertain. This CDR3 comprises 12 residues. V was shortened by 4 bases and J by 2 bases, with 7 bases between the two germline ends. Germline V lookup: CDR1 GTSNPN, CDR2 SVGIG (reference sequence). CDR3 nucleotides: TGTGCCTGGACAGAGACCACAGATACGCAGTATTTT. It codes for CAWTETTDTQYF.

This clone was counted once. CDR3 bases: TGTGCCAGCAGTGAGGTTCCAGACACTGAAGCTTTCTTT. It encodes CASSEVPDTEAFF. The rearrangement uses TRBV27 and TRBJ1-1; D not resolved. The germline V gene has CDR1 MNHEY and CDR2 SMNVEV (reference sequence). Trimming left V 5 bases short and J 3 bases short, with 10 bases between. The CDR3 is made up of 13 amino acids.

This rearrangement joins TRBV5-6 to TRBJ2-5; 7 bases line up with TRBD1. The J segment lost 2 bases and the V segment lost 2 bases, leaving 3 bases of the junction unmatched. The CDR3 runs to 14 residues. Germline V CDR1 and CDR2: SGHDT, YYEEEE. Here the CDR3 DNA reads TGTGCCAGCAGCTTTCCGACAGGGCAAGAGACCCAGTACTTC. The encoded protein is CASSFPTGQETQYF.

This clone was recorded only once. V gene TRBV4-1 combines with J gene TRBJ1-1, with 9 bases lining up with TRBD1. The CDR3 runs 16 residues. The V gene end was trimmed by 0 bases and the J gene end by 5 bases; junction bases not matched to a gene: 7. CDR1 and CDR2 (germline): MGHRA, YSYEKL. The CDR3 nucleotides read TGCGCCAGCAGCCAAGATATTGGGACAGGGCGGACTGAAGCTTTCTTT. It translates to CASSQDIGTGRTEAFF.

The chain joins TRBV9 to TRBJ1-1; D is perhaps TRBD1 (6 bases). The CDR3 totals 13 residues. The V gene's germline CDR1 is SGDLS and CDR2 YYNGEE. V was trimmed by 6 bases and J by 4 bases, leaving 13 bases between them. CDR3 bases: TGTGCCAGCAACATCCAGGGGACCACTGAAGCTTTCTTT. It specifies CASNIQGTTEAFF.

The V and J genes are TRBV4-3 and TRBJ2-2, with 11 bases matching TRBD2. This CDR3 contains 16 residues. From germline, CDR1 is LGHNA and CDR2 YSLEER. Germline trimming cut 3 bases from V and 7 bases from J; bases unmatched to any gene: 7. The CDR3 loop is CASSQGLAAGDGELFF. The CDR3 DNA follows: TGCGCCAGCAGCCAGGGACTAGCGGCGGGAGACGGGGAGCTGTTTTTT.

The DNA for the CDR3 is TGTGCCAGCAGTCCAACACCGGGACAGGGGAGTCTAGTGGATTCACCCCTCCACTTT. It yields the protein CASSPTPGQGSLVDSPLHF. The chain links TRBV27 to TRBJ1-6; 10 positions match TRBD1. This CDR3 contains 19 residues. Germline CDR1 reads MNHEY; CDR2 reads SMNVEV (reference sequence). V shed 5 bases, J shed 8 bases, and the junction held 18 bases outside the gene matches.

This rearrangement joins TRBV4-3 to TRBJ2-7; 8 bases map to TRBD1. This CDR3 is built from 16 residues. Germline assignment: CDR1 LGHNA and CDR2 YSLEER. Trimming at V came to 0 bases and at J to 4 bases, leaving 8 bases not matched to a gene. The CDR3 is CASSQDHRGILYEQYF. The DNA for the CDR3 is TGCGCCAGCAGCCAAGATCACAGGGGGATTTTGTACGAGCAGTACTTC.

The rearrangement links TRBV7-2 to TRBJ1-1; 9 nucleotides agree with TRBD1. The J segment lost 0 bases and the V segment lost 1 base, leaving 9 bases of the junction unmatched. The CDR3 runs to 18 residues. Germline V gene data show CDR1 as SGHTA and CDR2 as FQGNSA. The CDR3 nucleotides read TGTGCCAGCAGCTTAGGGTATGGGACAGGGCCCATGAACACTGAAGCTTTCTTT. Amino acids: CASSLGYGTGPMNTEAFF.